Sequencing of this T cell receptor beta chain was carried out in a study of blood T cell repertoires in COVID-19. Across the whole study: From T cells, B-cell-depleted T cells, or PBMCs came the material, which was cDNA or gDNA.

Original analysis: Reference gene primers were amplified, and this amplification served to estimate nucleated cell counts. TCRdb keeps only in-frame clones here, not all; method: immunoSEQ multiplex PCR. Clone size and V and J calls were adopted from that table, with D and trimming inferred from the DNA. The table includes some 110,000 clones, about 85% detected once. V lost 2 bases and J lost 4, with 17 bases in between. There are 16 residues in the CDR3. The germline V gene has CDR1 LNHDA and CDR2 SQIVND (reference sequence). Sequenced: peripheral blood. This sequence originates from a human donor in a cohort sampled during active COVID-19. The V call is TRBV19, the J call TRBJ2-5; tentative D call: TRBD1 (8 bases). CDR3 nucleotide sequence: TGTGCCAGTAGTATATTTTATAACAGGGGGGGAGAGACCCAGTACTTC. Its translation is CASSIFYNRGGETQYF.